The 28 T cell receptor beta chains below come from one sample, sequenced in a study of Tregs in tolerant kidney transplant recipients. Generated by immunoSEQ multiplex PCR, the TCRdb table keeps only in-frame clones and is missing some. The table shows about 240,000 clones, with 80% to 85% occurring only once. Source material: CD4+ T cells from blood. These receptors were taken from a human donor in good health.

This clone was seen once. The chain carries TRBV12-5 and TRBJ1-2; D might be TRBD1 (5 bases). Trimming took 1 base from V and 3 from J, leaving 9 bases between them. Germline V gene lookup returns CDR1 LGHNT and CDR2 FRNRAP. The CDR3 extends over 14 amino acids. Here the CDR3 DNA reads TGTGCTAGTGGTTTGGGAGGGACCTACTATGGCTACACCTTC. It codes for CASGLGGTYYGYTF.

The J gene is TRBJ1-1, the V gene TRBV27, with D uncertain. The V and J ends lost 2 bases and 10 bases respectively, with 17 bases between them. The CDR3 has 14 amino acids. Germline V gene data show CDR1 as MNHEY and CDR2 as SMNVEV (reference sequence). CDR3 sequence: CASSLSPSLRLAFF. In DNA, the CDR3 is TGTGCCAGCAGTTTAAGTCCGTCCCTAAGGTTAGCTTTCTTT.

This chain's CDR3 is CSVGGGVEPTF. CDR3 sequence (DNA): TGCAGCGTTGGTGGGGGGGTCGAGCCCACCTTC. The V and J genes are TRBV29-1 and TRBJ1-2; a weak D match, TRBD1 (5 bases). Germline V gives CDR1 SQVTM, CDR2 ANQGSEA. V lost 4 bases and J 13 bases, leaving 16 bases between the germline ends. CDR3 length equals 11 residues.

V usage is TRBV18 and J usage is TRBJ2-4, with TRBD2 identical over 7 bases. This CDR3 region has 15 residues. V trimming: 0 bases; J trimming: 9 bases; junction bases outside the gene matches: 8. In germline, CDR1 is KGHSH, CDR2 LQKENI. The DNA of the CDR3 is TGTGCCAGCTCACCACCGTTAGGGGAGGGTGGCATTCAGTACTTC. Translation gives CASSPPLGEGGIQYF.

The sample holds a few counts of this clone. The V call is TRBV6-5, the J call TRBJ2-6; D unresolved. The germline CDR1 and CDR2 sequences are MNHEY and SVGAGI. V lost 2 bases, J lost 0 bases, and 5 bases lay in between. The CDR3 is 15 amino acids. This CDR3 is CASSYVTSGANVLTF. The CDR3 DNA is TGTGCCAGCAGTTACGTCACCTCTGGGGCCAACGTCCTGACTTTC.

The J gene is TRBJ1-4, the V gene TRBV21-1; TRBD1, the D gene given by the table, was not confirmed from the DNA. TRBV21-1 is a pseudogene locus. This CDR3 has 13 amino acids. Here the CDR3 DNA reads TGTGCCATCTCCAGACAGGGGGCCCGCAAACTGTTTTTT. Encoded protein: CAISRQGARKLFF.

The rearrangement joins TRBV7-6 to TRBJ2-3; 12 bases align to TRBD2. This CDR3 has 17 residues. J gave up 0 bases and V 4 bases, and 5 bases lay outside the gene matches. The germline CDR1 and CDR2 sequences are SGHVS and FNYEAQ. CDR3 amino acids: CASSSRLAGASTDTQYF. CDR3 DNA: TGTGCCAGCAGCTCGCGACTAGCGGGGGCAAGCACAGATACGCAGTATTTT.

CDR3 coding DNA: TGTGCCAGTAGTAGGGGGGTATCTCCGAGGAATCAGCCCCAGCATTTT. Translating gives CASSRGVSPRNQPQHF. The chain joins TRBV19 to TRBJ1-5, with D perhaps matching TRBD1 (5 bases). The germline CDR1 and CDR2 sequences are LNHDA and SQIVND (reference sequence). This CDR3 is 16 amino acids long. V gave up 4 bases and J gave up 4 bases, with 17 bases separating them.

The J gene is TRBJ2-1, the V gene TRBV27, with 8 bases lining up with TRBD2. This CDR3 spans 16 amino acids. V was pared by 5 bases and J by 3 bases, with 9 bases of the junction left unmatched. Germline V lookup: CDR1 MNHEY, CDR2 SMNVEV (reference sequence). CDR3 sequence: CASSINSGDRYNEQFF. In DNA form, the CDR3 reads TGTGCCAGCAGTATCAATAGCGGGGACCGCTACAATGAGCAGTTCTTC.

This chain joins TRBV5-4 and TRBJ2-5, with D perhaps matching TRBD2 (6 bases). V lost 5 bases to trimming and J lost 0 bases, with 14 bases between them. The germline V gene encodes CDR1 SGHNT and CDR2 YYREEE (reference sequence). This CDR3 comprises 15 residues. The CDR3 loop is CASRSEAGNQETQYF. Written as DNA, the CDR3 is TGTGCCAGCAGAAGTGAGGCGGGGAACCAAGAGACCCAGTACTTC.

In its sample, this clone was seen a few times. The CDR3 sequence: CASSLLQASGNTIYF. The DNA for the CDR3 is TGCGCCAGCAGCTTGCTGCAGGCCTCTGGAAACACCATATATTTT. The chain has TRBV5-1 and TRBJ1-3, with no clear D. The germline V gene encodes CDR1 SGHRS and CDR2 YFSETQ. V was cut by 1 base and J by 0 bases, with 8 bases left in between. The length of the CDR3 is 15 residues.

This chain connects TRBV7-9 to TRBJ1-3; D might be TRBD1 (6 bases). With 5 bases removed from V and 0 bases from J, the gap between germline ends came to 20 bases. The germline V gene has CDR1 SEHNR and CDR2 FQNEAQ (reference sequence). CDR3 size: 18 residues. The CDR3 loop reads CASSTASHRDNSGNTIYF. DNA of the CDR3: TGTGCCAGCAGCACCGCCTCACACAGGGACAACTCTGGAAACACCATATATTTT.

V gene TRBV7-6 combines with J gene TRBJ2-6; 10 bases match TRBD1. The V gene end was trimmed by 8 bases and the J gene end by 2 bases; junction bases not matched to a gene: 9. CDR3 length: 17 amino acids. CDR1 SGHVS and CDR2 FNYEAQ come from the germline V gene. CDR3 protein: CASGPGTGVTGANVLTF. In DNA form, the CDR3 reads TGTGCCAGCGGACCTGGGACAGGGGTTACTGGGGCCAACGTCCTGACTTTC. The whole variable domain, remainder taken from reference TRBV7-6 and TRBJ2-6, is GAGVSQSPRYKVTKRGQDVALRCDPISGHVSLYWYRQALGQGPEFLTYFNYEAQQDKSGLPNDRFSAERPEGSISTLTIQRTEQRDSAMYRCASGPGTGVTGANVLTFGAGSRLTVL.

This clone was detected once. The chain uses TRBV5-1 and TRBJ2-7, with D possibly TRBD1 on 6 matching bases. The CDR3 contains 13 residues. V lost 1 base and J 4 bases, leaving 9 bases between the germline ends. Germline V gene data show CDR1 as SGHRS and CDR2 as YFSETQ. The CDR3 coding sequence is TGCGCCAGCAGCTTGTCCACAGGGTACGAGCAGTACTTC. Encoded protein: CASSLSTGYEQYF.

This chain's CDR3 is CASSSDRATIVVNTEAFF. In nucleotides, the CDR3 is TGTGCCAGCTCATCCGACAGGGCCACAATCGTGGTGAACACTGAAGCTTTCTTT. The rearrangement joins TRBV18 to TRBJ1-1; 7 bases are a match to TRBD1. CDR1 is KGHSH and CDR2 is LQKENI in the germline V gene. This CDR3 has 18 amino acids. V trimming: 5 bases; J trimming: 0 bases; junction bases outside the gene matches: 15.

The chain couples TRBV4-1 to TRBJ1-3; D ambiguous. The CDR3 sequence is 16 residues long. CDR1 and CDR2 (germline): MGHRA, YSYEKL. Trimming shortened V by 3 bases and J by 0 bases, and 12 bases separated the two germline ends. The CDR3 is CASSHPTQSSGNTIYF. CDR3 DNA sequence: TGCGCCAGCAGCCACCCCACTCAGAGCTCTGGAAACACCATATATTTT.

The chain combines TRBV11-2 with TRBJ2-1; the D gene is possibly TRBD2 (6 bases). Trimming shortened V by 4 bases and J by 1 base, and 11 bases separated the two germline ends. The germline V gene encodes CDR1 SGHAT and CDR2 FQNNGV. CDR3 length equals 15 residues. Written as DNA, the CDR3 is TGTGCCAGCAGCTCGCCGCGGGGATCCTACAATGAGCAGTTCTTC. Amino acids: CASSSPRGSYNEQFF.

The CDR3 region is CASSTGTGRYEQYF. CDR3 coding DNA: TGCGCCAGCAGCACCGGGACAGGGCGTTACGAGCAGTACTTC. The V call is TRBV5-1, the J call TRBJ2-7, with TRBD1 matching 9 bases. V lost 4 bases, J lost 4 bases, and 6 bases stayed unmatched. Per the germline V gene, CDR1 is SGHRS and CDR2 is YFSETQ. The CDR3 consists of 14 residues.

V is TRBV5-1 and J is TRBJ1-2; possibly TRBD1 for D (5 bases). Germline V gene data show CDR1 as SGHRS and CDR2 as YFSETQ. The CDR3 consists of 14 residues. Trimming took off 4 bases at V and 5 bases at J, with 15 bases between the two ends. In nucleotides, the CDR3 is TGCGCCAGCAGCCTGAGGGCAGGGTTATATGGCTACACCTTC. It yields the protein CASSLRAGLYGYTF.

The chain carries TRBV10-3 and TRBJ2-7; D remains ambiguous. Germline V gene sequence: CDR1 ENHRY, CDR2 SYGVKD. The ends were cut back, 6 bases at V and 1 base at J, with 13 bases in the middle. The CDR3 is made up of 14 amino acids. The CDR3 DNA reads TGTGCCATCAGAGGCAACATACTTTCCTACGAGCAGTACTTC. This encodes CAIRGNILSYEQYF.

The V call is TRBV30, the J call TRBJ1-4, with D perhaps TRBD1 (5 bases). Germline loops: CDR1 GTSNPN, CDR2 SVGIG (reference sequence). The CDR3 length is 14 residues. Trimming removed 4 bases at V and 6 bases at J, with 15 bases between. This CDR3 reads CAWTPGTGYEKLFF. The CDR3 region has the DNA TGTGCCTGGACCCCCGGGACCGGTTATGAAAAACTGTTTTTT.

The chain joins TRBV7-2 to TRBJ2-3; 8 nucleotides match TRBD2. The CDR3 is 12 amino acids. Germline loops: CDR1 SGHTA, CDR2 FQGNSA. Trimming removed 5 bases from V and 15 bases from J; junction bases left unmatched: 10. CDR3 protein: CASSPRGLVYYF. The CDR3 DNA reads as TGTGCCAGCAGCCCCCGGGGACTAGTGTATTATTTT.

As to this clone: Since no conserved phenylalanine or tryptophan closes the CDR3, a read error is the likely cause. The DNA is left out, because the CDR3 cannot be placed on it with certainty; the CDR3 is given as TCRdb lists it. This chain joins TRBV10-3 and TRBJ2-7; TRBD1 is taken as the D call from the table, unchecked against the DNA. Termini included, the CDR3 measures 12 amino acids. The germline V gene has CDR1 ENHRY and CDR2 SYGVKD. This CDR3 reads CAISEPGQGART.

V is TRBV5-4 and J is TRBJ2-1, with 9 nucleotides matching TRBD1. J was trimmed by 3 bases and V by 4 bases; bases with no gene match: 8. The CDR3 is 16 amino acids. Germline V CDR1 and CDR2: SGHNT, YYREEE (reference sequence). The CDR3 sequence is CASSLMTTGGYNEQFF. For the CDR3, the DNA is TGTGCCAGCAGCCTAATGACGACAGGGGGCTACAATGAGCAGTTCTTC.

The chain recombines TRBV5-1 with TRBJ1-2; the match to TRBD1 covers 7 bases. The germline gives CDR1 SGHRS, CDR2 YFSETQ. The CDR3 consists of 15 residues. V lost 0 bases and J lost 5; bases outside the gene matches: 7. The CDR3 spells CASSLATGDTYGYTF. As DNA, the CDR3 is TGCGCCAGCAGCTTGGCCACAGGGGATACGTATGGCTACACCTTC.

The gene calls are TRBV9 and TRBJ1-2; TRBD1 aligns across 9 bases. The CDR3 loop spans 14 amino acids. CDR1 is SGDLS and CDR2 is YYNGEE in the germline V gene. The V segment lost 4 bases and the J segment 4 bases; nucleotides outside the gene matches: 5. The CDR3 spells CASSRTGGGYGYTF. CDR3 DNA sequence: TGTGCCAGCAGCAGAACAGGGGGCGGCTATGGCTACACCTTC. Together with reference TRBV9 and TRBJ1-2, the CDR3 gives the full variable domain: DSGVTQTPKHLITATGQRVTLRCSPRSGDLSVYWYQQSLDQGLQFLIQYYNGEERAKGNILERFSAQQFPDLHSELNLSSLELGDSALYFCASSRTGGGYGYTFGSGTRLTVV.

Notes on this clone: This sample also contains other DNA sequences that code for the same CDR3. The J gene is TRBJ1-3, the V gene TRBV20-1, with D unresolved. Germline lookup yields CDR1 DFQATT and CDR2 SNEGSKA (reference sequence). The CDR3 has 11 amino acids. V was trimmed by 3 bases and J by 4 bases, leaving 4 bases between them. CDR3 protein: CSARTGNTIYF. Written as DNA, the CDR3 is TGCAGTGCTAGGACGGGAAACACCATATATTTT.

This clone was observed once. This rearrangement joins TRBV6-6 to TRBJ1-4; D is uncertain. The CDR3 loop spans 16 amino acids. Trimming took off 4 bases at V and 8 bases at J, with 20 bases between the two ends. From germline, CDR1 is MNHNY and CDR2 SVGAGI (reference sequence). Written as DNA, the CDR3 is TGTGCCAGCAGTTTCCCCGGACTTCAAACCGGGGAAAAACTGTTTTTT. The encoded protein is CASSFPGLQTGEKLFF.